This T cell receptor beta chain originates from a study of identical twins. cDNA carried unique molecular identifiers, and a universal primer site was added by template switching. TCRdb analysed the 5' RACE reads with MiXCR anew, one entry per CDR3 protein. Here the sample spans approximately 1.8 million distinct CDR3 sequences, roughly a third being singletons. Study outcomes and limitations: There was an excess of low generation probability in the out-of-frame alpha sequences that twins shared.

About this clonotype: Its antigen is unidentified. The junction departs from the called germline gene at one end, perhaps through a read error.

CDR3 length: 15 residues. The germline gives CDR1 MDHEN, CDR2 SYDVKM. V is TRBV28 and J is TRBJ2-3; D tentatively fits TRBD1 or TRBD2 (6 bases each). Sequences were obtained from cord blood. This TCR came from a newborn girl in good health. CDR3 in amino acids: CASSLRRGAWGTRYF. The DNA for the CDR3 is TGTGCCAGCAGTTTAAGGAGGGGGGCTTGGGGTACGCGGTATTTT.